The T cell receptor (beta chain) under discussion was sequenced for a study of shared clonotypes between healthy human individuals. Study as a whole: Each donor's CD4 naive and CD4 memory cells filled three plates apiece, CD8 naive two, and CD8 memory one.

In regard to this clone: Its antigen is not known.

This CDR3 spans 13 amino acids. The V gene's germline CDR1 is LNHDA and CDR2 SQIVND (reference sequence). J gave up 4 bases and V 4 bases, and 3 bases lay outside the gene matches. Researchers divided each subset's genomic DNA evenly across several immunoSEQ plates. Methods used by the authors: Filtering of immunoSEQ junctional sequences could not match full-length read filtering. The repertoire was sequenced with immunoSEQ multiplex PCR; TCRdb's copy has only in-frame clones and lacks some. The V and J calls and clone size are taken from that table; D and trimming were inferred from the DNA. Among roughly 2,300,000 clones listed, 85% to 95% were seen once. Study-level findings and limits: The four-donor shared clonotypes exceeded non-shared clonotypes in generation probability, with non-shared ones scoring lower.

The sample comprised naive CD4+ T cells from PBMCs. Described subset: CD45RA+ positively selected. This chain links TRBV19 with TRBJ2-5, with 7 positions matching TRBD2. The TCR comes from a man aged 18 to 35 in good health. Some clones in this sample may be carry-over from other donors' samples. In DNA, the CDR3 is TGTGCCAGTAGTACGGGGGAGGGAGAGACCCAGTACTTC. It specifies CASSTGEGETQYF. The whole variable domain, filled in from reference TRBV19 and TRBJ2-5, reads DGGITQSPKYLFRKEGQNVTLSCEQNLNHDAMYWYRQDPGQGLRLIYYSQIVNDFQKGDIAEGYSVSREKKESFPLTVTSAQKNPTAFYLCASSTGEGETQYFGPGTRLLVL.